This T cell receptor (beta chain) is from a study of shared clonotypes between healthy human individuals. From germline, CDR1 is MNHEY and CDR2 SMNVEV (reference sequence). The CDR3 is made up of 16 amino acids. The J segment lost 7 bases and the V segment lost 4 bases, leaving 11 bases of the junction unmatched. Method: immunoSEQ multiplex PCR; TCRdb's copy keeps in-frame clones and lacks some. This sample has more than 2 million clones, with about 94% found just once. The sample holds many counts of this clone. The sample was naive CD4+ T cells sorted from blood. Subset of the sample: CD45RA+ positively selected. This TCR derives from a man aged 18 to 29 in good health. The chain joins TRBV27 to TRBJ2-5; 11 nucleotides agree with TRBD1. The CDR3 loop reads CASSSSGTGGVGTQYF. The CDR3 DNA sequence: TGTGCCAGCAGTTCGTCCGGGACAGGGGGAGTCGGGACCCAGTACTTC.